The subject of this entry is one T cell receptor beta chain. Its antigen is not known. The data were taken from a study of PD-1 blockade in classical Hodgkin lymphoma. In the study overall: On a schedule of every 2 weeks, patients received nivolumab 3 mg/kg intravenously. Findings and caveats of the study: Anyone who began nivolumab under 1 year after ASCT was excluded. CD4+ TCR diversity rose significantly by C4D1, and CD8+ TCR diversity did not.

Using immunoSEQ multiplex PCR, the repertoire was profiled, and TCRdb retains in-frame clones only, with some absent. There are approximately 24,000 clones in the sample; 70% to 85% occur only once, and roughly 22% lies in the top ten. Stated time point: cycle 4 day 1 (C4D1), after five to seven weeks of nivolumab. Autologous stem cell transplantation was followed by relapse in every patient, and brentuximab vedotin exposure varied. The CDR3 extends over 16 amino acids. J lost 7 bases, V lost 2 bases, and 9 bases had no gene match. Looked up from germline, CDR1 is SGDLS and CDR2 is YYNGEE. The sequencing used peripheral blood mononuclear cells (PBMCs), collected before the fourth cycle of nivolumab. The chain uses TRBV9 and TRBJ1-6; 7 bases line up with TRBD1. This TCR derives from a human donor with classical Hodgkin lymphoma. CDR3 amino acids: CASSVGQAGSNSPLHF. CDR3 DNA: TGTGCCAGCAGCGTCGGACAGGCGGGGTCCAATTCACCCCTCCACTTT.